These 26 T cell receptor beta chains share one sample of origin, sequenced in a study of identical twins. A single record per CDR3 protein comes from TCRdb applying MiXCR to the 5' RACE reads. The table has fewer than 800,000 distinct CDR3 sequences, just over 7% seen once. This sample was shared with a second study, whose subject was yellow fever vaccine responses in identical twins.

Material for sequencing was PBMCs. The receptors originated from a young woman in good health.

This clonotype has just a few counts. This chain joins TRBV12-3 or TRBV12-4 and TRBJ2-5, with D unresolved. Deletions cut 2 bases from V and 5 bases from J, with 6 bases between. The CDR3 spans 12 residues. The CDR3, as DNA: TGTGCCAGCAGTTTAACCTTTGAGACCCAGTACTTC. This codes for CASSLTFETQYF.

This clonotype has only a few counts. The rearrangement uses TRBV13 and TRBJ1-1, with D maybe TRBD1 (6 bases). CDR3 size: 16 residues. Germline CDR1 reads PRHDT; CDR2 reads FYEKMQ (reference sequence). V lost 1 base and J lost 5, with 17 bases in between. The CDR3 loop reads CASSLERTGRRTEAFF. In DNA, the CDR3 is TGTGCCAGCAGCTTAGAACGAACAGGGCGGCGGACTGAAGCTTTCTTT.

The rearrangement joins TRBV6-1 to TRBJ2-7; D is ambiguous. Germline-derived CDR1 and CDR2 are MNHNS and SASEGT. This CDR3 comprises 13 residues. V was clipped by 0 bases and J by 3 bases, with 6 bases between them. The CDR3 loop reads CASSEAYSYEQYV. The CDR3 region has the DNA TGTGCCAGCAGTGAAGCGTACAGCTACGAGCAGTACGTC.

V usage is TRBV10-3 and J usage is TRBJ2-5; 12 bases map to TRBD2. J lost 5 bases, V lost 10 bases, and 5 bases had no gene match. Germline V gives CDR1 ENHRY, CDR2 SYGVKD. The CDR3 consists of 13 residues. CDR3 DNA sequence: TGTGCCACTAGCGGGAGGGCCGATGAGACCCAGTACTTC. This codes for CATSGRADETQYF.

This clonotype was detected only a few times. The CDR3 spells CASSLGWGHYEQYF. As DNA, the CDR3 is TGTGCCAGCAGCTTAGGTTGGGGACACTACGAGCAGTACTTC. The chain links TRBV7-6 to TRBJ2-7; a weak D match, TRBD1 (6 bases). This CDR3 is built from 14 residues. Trimming pared 1 base from V and 3 bases from J, leaving 10 bases between. Germline-derived CDR1 and CDR2 are SGHVS and FNYEAQ.

This chain links TRBV5-1 with TRBJ2-1, with TRBD1 matching 7 bases. The CDR3 length is 15 residues. The V gene's germline CDR1 is SGHRS and CDR2 YFSETQ. The junction had 11 bases not matched to a gene; V was cut back by 2 bases and J by 9 bases. CDR3 sequence reads: CASSLQSRGNGEQFF. The CDR3 DNA follows: TGCGCCAGCAGCTTACAGAGCAGGGGGAATGGTGAGCAGTTCTTC.

This clonotype was detected only once. V and J are TRBV2 and TRBJ2-1; D is unresolved. This CDR3 has 12 amino acids. Germline assignment: CDR1 SNHLY and CDR2 FYNNEI. The germline V and J ends were trimmed by 6 bases and 10 bases, with 13 bases remaining between them. CDR3 in amino acids: CASRVGAGEQFF. The CDR3 DNA reads as TGTGCCAGCAGAGTCGGCGCCGGGGAGCAGTTCTTC.

This chain uses TRBV14 with TRBJ1-4; the D is unclear. Trimming pared 4 bases from V and 8 bases from J, leaving 17 bases between. Germline lookup yields CDR1 SGHDN and CDR2 FVKESK. The CDR3 totals 15 residues. As DNA, the CDR3 is TGTGCCAGCAGCCTTTCCCGTGGGGTCCAGGAAAAACTGTTTTTT. It translates to CASSLSRGVQEKLFF.

For this clonotype: A much more abundant neighbour one base away suggests this may be a read error. This chain uses TRBV12-3 or TRBV12-4 with TRBJ1-1; D is ambiguous. Trimming cost V 4 bases and J 4 bases, with 4 bases left between them. CDR3 length: 11 residues. The CDR3 DNA follows: TGTGCCAGCAGTTGGGTCACTGAAGCTTTCTTT. It yields the protein CASSWVTEAFF.

In this sample, this clonotype turned up many times. The rearrangement uses TRBV29-1 and TRBJ2-5; 11 bases are shared with TRBD2. CDR3 size: 16 residues. Germline CDR1 SQVTM, CDR2 ANQGSEA. Losses at the gene ends were 4 bases for V and 4 bases for J; bases not matched to a gene: 11. CDR3 in DNA: TGCAGCGTTGGGCCCATCCCCCTAGCGGGGGGAGAGACCCAGTACTTC. Translated, it gives CSVGPIPLAGGETQYF.

There are a few counts of this clonotype. The chain combines TRBV20-1 with TRBJ2-1; no definite D call. Germline CDR1 DFQATT, CDR2 SNEGSKA (reference sequence). CDR3 length equals 16 residues. Trimming took 6 bases from V and 0 from J, leaving 18 bases between them. The CDR3 DNA sequence: TGCAGTGCCATAGGCCTGGAAAAAAGCTCCTACAATGAGCAGTTCTTC. Translating gives CSAIGLEKSSYNEQFF.

This clonotype was recorded many times. This chain links TRBV10-3 with TRBJ2-7; 7 bases are shared with TRBD1. There are 13 residues in the CDR3. Per the germline V gene, CDR1 is ENHRY and CDR2 is SYGVKD. V gave up 4 bases and J gave up 4 bases; unmatched junction bases: 4. The DNA of the CDR3 is TGTGCCATCAGTGTAAGGGACAGATACGAGCAGTACTTC. Translating gives CAISVRDRYEQYF.

This clonotype occurred a few times. The chain uses TRBV6-5 and TRBJ1-2; tentatively, D is TRBD1 (6 bases). This CDR3 is built from 15 residues. V lost 4 bases and J lost 4, with 16 bases in between. CDR1 is MNHEY and CDR2 is SVGAGI in the germline V gene. CDR3 amino acids: CASSSNLGGPYGYTF. The DNA for the CDR3 is TGTGCCAGCAGTTCTAACCTAGGGGGACCCTATGGCTACACCTTC.

This clonotype was seen more than once but under ten times. This sequence joins TRBV28 and TRBJ2-3, with 13 positions matching TRBD2. Germline V lookup: CDR1 MDHEN, CDR2 SYDVKM. The CDR3 runs to 17 residues. V dropped 5 bases and J dropped 0; count of bases not matched to a gene: 5. CDR3 loop: CASSTGTSGTSTDTQYF. DNA of the CDR3: TGTGCCAGCAGTACAGGGACTAGCGGGACTAGCACAGATACGCAGTATTTT.

This clonotype has ten or more counts. The rearrangement joins TRBV28 to TRBJ1-1, with 9 bases fitting TRBD1. The CDR3 has 15 residues. The germline V gene has CDR1 MDHEN and CDR2 SYDVKM. With V trimmed by 6 bases and J by 5 bases, 10 bases remained unmatched. The CDR3 here is CASRPGQGLYTEAFF. The DNA of the CDR3 is TGTGCCAGCAGGCCGGGACAGGGTCTTTATACTGAAGCTTTCTTT. Full variable domain (outside the CDR3, taken from reference TRBV28 and TRBJ1-1): DVKVTQSSRYLVKRTGEKVFLECVQDMDHENMFWYRQDPGLGLRLIYFSYDVKMKEKGDIPEGYSVSREKKERFSLILESASTNQTSMYLCASRPGQGLYTEAFFGQGTRLTVV.

The sample holds a few counts of this clonotype. This chain links TRBV7-9 with TRBJ2-1; TRBD1 is a possible D gene (5 bases). The CDR3 is 13 residues long. V dropped 5 bases and J dropped 9 bases, with 14 bases sitting between them. Germline V CDR1 and CDR2: SEHNR, FQNEAQ (reference sequence). CDR3 coding DNA: TGTGCCAGCAGCCAGGGTGGGCATGGTGAGCAGTTCTTC. As protein: CASSQGGHGEQFF.

This clonotype has at least ten counts. The chain joins TRBV5-1 to TRBJ2-5, with D tentatively TRBD1 or TRBD2 (5 bases each). V dropped 1 base and J dropped 1 base, with 11 bases sitting between them. CDR1 is SGHRS and CDR2 is YFSETQ in the germline V gene. This CDR3 is 15 amino acids long. The CDR3 region is CASSLLGTIQETQYF. CDR3 DNA: TGCGCCAGCAGCTTGCTGGGGACCATCCAAGAGACCCAGTACTTC.

V gene TRBV7-9 combines with J gene TRBJ2-5; 8 positions match TRBD1. There are 15 residues in the CDR3. CDR1 and CDR2 (germline): SEHNR, FQNEAQ (reference sequence). The J segment lost 5 bases and the V segment lost 5 bases, leaving 10 bases of the junction unmatched. The CDR3 protein is CASSPRTGLGETQYF. The CDR3 bases are TGTGCCAGCAGCCCGCGGACAGGGTTAGGGGAGACCCAGTACTTC.

This clonotype was detected many times. This chain links TRBV29-1 with TRBJ1-2; no clear D gene. Trimming left V 0 bases short and J 1 base short, with 6 bases between. Per germline, CDR1 SQVTM and CDR2 ANQGSEA. This CDR3 has 13 residues. The CDR3 coding sequence is TGCAGCGTTGAAGAGTTCAGTAACTATGGCTACACCTTC. Protein sequence: CSVEEFSNYGYTF.

This clonotype was detected a few times. The chain joins TRBV5-5 to TRBJ2-5; TRBD2 is a possible D gene (5 bases). CDR1 SGHKS and CDR2 YYEKEE come from the germline V gene (reference sequence). Trimming pared 6 bases from V and 5 bases from J, leaving 20 bases between. This CDR3 comprises 15 residues. The CDR3: CASTLAGGVWETQYF. The CDR3 bases are TGTGCCAGCACCCTGGCAGGAGGCGTCTGGGAGACCCAGTACTTC.

There are many counts of this clonotype. The chain uses TRBV12-3 or TRBV12-4 and TRBJ1-2; 7 bases match TRBD1. J was trimmed by 5 bases and V by 8 bases; bases with no gene match: 5. CDR3 length: 12 amino acids. As DNA, the CDR3 is TGTGCCAGCGGGGACAGTAAATATGGCTACACCTTC. Its protein product is CASGDSKYGYTF.

This clonotype occurred many times. The CDR3, as DNA: TGTGCCAGCAGCTTGCTTCAGAGGAGGGATGGCTACACCTTC. Translation: CASSLLQRRDGYTF. The V call is TRBV5-5, the J call TRBJ1-2; no firm D call. Germline V lookup: CDR1 SGHKS, CDR2 YYEKEE (reference sequence). Deletions cut 1 base from V and 6 bases from J, with 13 bases between. The CDR3 has 14 residues.

CDR3 DNA sequence: TGCAGCGTTGAGTCCTCTGAAGCTTTCTTT. The encoded protein is CSVESSEAFF. The chain has TRBV29-1 and TRBJ1-1; no clear D. CDR1 is SQVTM and CDR2 is ANQGSEA in the germline V gene. V dropped 3 bases and J dropped 6 bases, with 5 bases sitting between them. The CDR3 loop spans 10 amino acids.

The chain has TRBV14 and TRBJ2-1, with 9 bases matching TRBD2. CDR1 is SGHDN, CDR2 FVKESK, per germline. This CDR3 has 16 amino acids. Trimming removed 0 bases from V and 8 bases from J; junction bases left unmatched: 8. This CDR3 reads CASSQDGPSGTHEQFF. Here the CDR3 DNA reads TGTGCCAGCAGCCAAGACGGCCCTAGCGGGACCCATGAGCAGTTCTTC.

This clonotype was recorded many times. The chain has TRBV6-5 and TRBJ2-7; no definite D call. Trimming removed 2 bases at V and 3 bases at J, with 11 bases between. Germline values: CDR1 MNHEY, CDR2 SVGAGI. The CDR3 covers 14 residues. This chain's CDR3 is CASSYTSRNYEQYF. CDR3 DNA sequence: TGTGCCAGCAGTTACACGTCGAGGAACTACGAGCAGTACTTC.

There are a few counts of this clonotype. The chain joins TRBV5-5 to TRBJ2-7; 9 bases fit TRBD1. This CDR3 comprises 17 residues. The V segment lost 4 bases and the J segment 4 bases; nucleotides outside the gene matches: 15. The germline V gene encodes CDR1 SGHKS and CDR2 YYEKEE (reference sequence). The CDR3, as DNA: TGTGCCAGCAGCCACGGACAGGGGACCCAGGGTGAATACGAGCAGTACGTC. This codes for CASSHGQGTQGEYEQYV.